This TCR beta chain was recorded in a study of lymphopenia after photon versus proton radiotherapy. Sequencing was performed with immunoSEQ multiplex PCR; in TCRdb, only in-frame clones are kept and a portion is missing. Of tens of thousands of clones listed, nearly 85% are singletons. The CDR3 contains 14 residues. Germline CDR1 and CDR2: MDHEN and SYDVKM. V lost 4 bases to trimming and J lost 5 bases; unmatched junction nucleotides: 3. This chain joins TRBV28 and TRBJ1-2, with 11 bases matching TRBD1. This TCR was recovered from a woman aged 70 to 79 with pancreatic cancer. The input for sequencing was peripheral blood, taken from a patient treated with proton-based radiotherapy. The CDR3, as DNA: TGTGCCAGCAGTTCTGGACAGGGGGCGTATGGCTACACCTTC. Translated: CASSSGQGAYGYTF.